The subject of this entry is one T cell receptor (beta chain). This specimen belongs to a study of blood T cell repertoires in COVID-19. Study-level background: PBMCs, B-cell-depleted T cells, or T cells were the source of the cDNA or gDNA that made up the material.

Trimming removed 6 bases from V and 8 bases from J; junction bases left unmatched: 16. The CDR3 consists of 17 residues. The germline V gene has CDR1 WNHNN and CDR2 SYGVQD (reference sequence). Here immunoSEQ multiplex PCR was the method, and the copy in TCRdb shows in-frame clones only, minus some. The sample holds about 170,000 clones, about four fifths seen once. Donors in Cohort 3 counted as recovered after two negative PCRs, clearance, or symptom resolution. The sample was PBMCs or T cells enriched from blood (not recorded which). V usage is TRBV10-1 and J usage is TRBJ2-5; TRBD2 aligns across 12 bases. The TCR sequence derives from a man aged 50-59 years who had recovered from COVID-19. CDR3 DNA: TGCGCCAGCAGAGGACTAGCGGGGCAGATTCAGAGCAATACCCAGTACTTC. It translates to CASRGLAGQIQSNTQYF.